These 15 T cell receptor beta chains were all obtained from the same sample, sequenced in a study of beta chain features in type 1 diabetes. The investigators reverse transcribed all of the isolated RNA, so they sequenced expressed TCRB transcripts. Sequenced by immunoSEQ multiplex PCR; TCRdb stores in-frame clones only, minus some. The profile shows about 470,000 clones, roughly 31% of them singletons. Material for sequencing was naive CD4+ T cells from blood. These receptor sequences come from a man aged 18-30 years in good health.

This chain links TRBV5-6 with TRBJ2-5; D is possibly TRBD1 (5 bases). V lost 0 bases and J 7 bases, leaving 16 bases between the germline ends. This CDR3 region has 15 residues. Germline V gene lookup returns CDR1 SGHDT and CDR2 YYEEEE. This CDR3 is CASSLEPGPLGTQYF. In DNA, the CDR3 is TGTGCCAGCAGCTTGGAGCCAGGGCCACTGGGGACCCAGTACTTC.

The chain couples TRBV4-2 to TRBJ2-5; TRBD2 is a possible D gene (6 bases). Trimming took 4 bases from V and 5 from J, leaving 20 bases between them. The CDR3 contains 16 residues. Germline V gene lookup returns CDR1 LGHNA and CDR2 YNFKEQ. DNA for the CDR3: TGTGCCAGCAGCCCAGGCGTAGCGGAACCTGGGGAGACCCAGTACTTC. Protein product: CASSPGVAEPGETQYF.

The chain couples TRBV30 to TRBJ2-1; TRBD1 agrees at 7 bases. Germline V gives CDR1 GTSNPN, CDR2 SVGIG (reference sequence). There are 18 residues in the CDR3. J was trimmed by 2 bases and V by 4 bases; bases with no gene match: 17. The CDR3 DNA reads TGTGCCTGGATTGGTTCTGGGGACAGCAAAAAGACCTACAATGAGCAGTTCTTC. This codes for CAWIGSGDSKKTYNEQFF.

Concerning this clone itself: Other nucleotide sequences from this sample produce the same CDR3. This rearrangement joins TRBV5-1 to TRBJ1-1; D call uncertain. CDR1 is SGHRS and CDR2 is YFSETQ in the germline V gene. This CDR3 region has 14 residues. V was cut by 0 bases and J by 0 bases, with 6 bases left in between. The CDR3 protein is CASSLGGLNTEAFF. The DNA for the CDR3 is TGCGCCAGCAGCTTGGGAGGGCTGAACACTGAAGCTTTCTTT.

The chain is built from TRBV30 and TRBJ1-1; tentative D call: TRBD1 (5 bases). Germline CDR1 GTSNPN, CDR2 SVGIG (reference sequence). Trimming cost V 3 bases and J 7 bases, with 18 bases left between them. The CDR3 covers 14 residues. This CDR3 reads CAWRNGGKRIEAFF. As DNA, the CDR3 is TGTGCCTGGAGAAATGGGGGGAAGCGGATTGAAGCTTTCTTT.

The V and J genes are TRBV5-1 and TRBJ2-3, with D possibly called TRBD1 or TRBD2 (5 bases each). V was pared by 7 bases and J by 3 bases, with 12 bases between. Germline assignment: CDR1 SGHRS and CDR2 YFSETQ. The CDR3 totals 13 residues. The CDR3 sequence is CASQGEGTDTQYF. CDR3 bases: TGCGCCAGCCAGGGCGAGGGGACAGATACGCAGTATTTT.

This clone was seen only a few times. The chain uses TRBV6-9 and TRBJ2-3; no reliable D call. The V and J ends lost 10 bases and 2 bases respectively, with 4 bases between them. The CDR3 is 10 residues long. CDR1 MNHGY and CDR2 SVAAGI come from the germline V gene. The CDR3 loop reads CATNTDTQYF. CDR3 DNA: TGTGCCACCAACACAGATACGCAGTATTTT.

Only a few counts were recorded for this clone. V and J are TRBV7-2 and TRBJ2-3; unclear D gene. The CDR3 contains 14 residues. Germline assignment: CDR1 SGHTA and CDR2 FQGNSA. Trimming removed 5 bases from V and 6 bases from J, with 15 bases in between. CDR3 sequence (DNA): TGTGCCAGCAGCCTTTCCTTCGGGTCTGATACGCAGTATTTT. Translating it yields CASSLSFGSDTQYF. Looking up the rest from reference TRBV7-2 and TRBJ2-3 gives the full variable domain: GAGVSQSPSNKVTEKGKDVELRCDPISGHTALYWYRQSLGQGLEFLIYFQGNSAPDKSGLPSDRFSAERTGGSVSTLTIQRTQQEDSAVYLCASSLSFGSDTQYFGPGTRLTVL.

The DNA of the CDR3 is TGTGCCAGCAGCTTAGCTCCAGGGGACGAGCAGTACTTC. Amino acids: CASSLAPGDEQYF. J is TRBJ2-7 and V is TRBV7-7; TRBD1 is a possible D gene (6 bases). This CDR3 has 13 residues. The V gene lost 0 bases and the J gene lost 5 bases, with 8 bases spanning the gap. CDR1 and CDR2 from the germline V gene are SSHAT and FNYEAQ (reference sequence).

This chain links TRBV7-2 with TRBJ2-5; no firm D call. The CDR3 has 14 residues. V gave up 1 base and J gave up 5 bases, with 11 bases separating them. Germline V gene sequence: CDR1 SGHTA, CDR2 FQGNSA. The CDR3 DNA reads TGTGCCAGCAGCTTAGTAACGACAAGTGAGACCCAGTACTTC. Residues: CASSLVTTSETQYF.

V and J are TRBV5-1 and TRBJ2-1, with D unclear. V lost 2 bases and J lost 2, with 11 bases in between. Germline-derived CDR1 and CDR2 are SGHRS and YFSETQ. The CDR3 has 15 residues. The CDR3 nucleotides are TGCGCCAGCAGCTTTACCCGGGTTGCCTACAATGAGCAGTTCTTC. Translated, it gives CASSFTRVAYNEQFF.

This rearrangement joins TRBV30 to TRBJ2-1; 9 bases fit TRBD2. The germline CDR1 and CDR2 sequences are GTSNPN and SVGIG (reference sequence). The CDR3 loop spans 16 amino acids. V trimming: 2 bases; J trimming: 3 bases; junction bases outside the gene matches: 8. CDR3: CAWSPRGGRDYNEQFF. The CDR3, as DNA: TGTGCCTGGAGTCCACGGGGCGGGAGGGACTACAATGAGCAGTTCTTC.

A few counts support this clone. The chain is built from TRBV28 and TRBJ2-3, with 8 bases fitting TRBD2. Trimming took 2 bases from V and 8 from J; bases not matched to a gene: 12. Germline assignment: CDR1 MDHEN and CDR2 SYDVKM. The CDR3 is 16 amino acids. Here the CDR3 DNA reads TGTGCCAGCAGTTTACCTTTGGCGGGAGGACTTGGTACGCAGTATTTT. The encoded protein is CASSLPLAGGLGTQYF.

In regard to this clone: Other nucleotide sequences from this sample produce the same CDR3. This chain links TRBV30 with TRBJ1-1; D is undetermined. The CDR3 covers 11 residues. Trimming pared 2 bases from V and 5 bases from J, leaving 6 bases between. CDR1 and CDR2 from the germline V gene are GTSNPN and SVGIG (reference sequence). The CDR3 DNA is TGTGCCTGGAGTTCCCGGACTGAAGCTTTCTTT. It is translated as CAWSSRTEAFF.

The chain couples TRBV4-2 to TRBJ2-3; 8 bases are a match to TRBD2. Germline CDR1 is LGHNA and CDR2 is YNFKEQ. The CDR3 length is 17 residues. V gave up 0 bases and J gave up 5 bases; unmatched junction bases: 10. This CDR3 is CASSQESTAGGGDTQYF. CDR3 nucleotide sequence: TGTGCCAGCAGCCAAGAATCGACGGCGGGAGGCGGAGATACGCAGTATTTT.